This is a list of T cell receptor beta chains from one sample in a study of T cells in narcolepsy. The repertoire was sequenced with immunoSEQ multiplex PCR; TCRdb's copy has only in-frame clones and lacks some. Found here are approximately 23,000 clones, roughly 85% of them singletons; the top ten hold about 9.4%. The sequenced material came from memory (CD45RA-) CD4+ T cells from blood. The receptor source for this set is a human donor in good health. The CDR3 runs from the conserved cysteine through the conserved F or W. Fields, in order: clone size, D gene, J gene, V gene, CDR3 DNA, CDR3 protein. The D gene is left open where the match is weak. Expanded clones are given a class, and other clones once, few, many or no size at all.

clone_size: .; d_call: .; j_call: TRBJ1-1; v_call: TRBV21-1; cdr3_nt: TGTGCCAGCAGCAAAAAAGGGGAGGGCAGGGTGAACACTGAAGCTTTCTTT; cdr3_aa: CASSKKGEGRVNTEAFF
clone_size: .; d_call: .; j_call: TRBJ2-2; v_call: TRBV2; cdr3_nt: TGTGCCAGCAGTGTTTGGGTCGGGGAGCTGTTTTTT; cdr3_aa: CASSVWVGELFF
clone_size: .; d_call: .; j_call: TRBJ2-7; v_call: TRBV30; cdr3_nt: TGTGCCTGGAGTGTAAGTAGCGGAGGCTCCTACGAGCAGTACTTC; cdr3_aa: CAWSVSSGGSYEQYF
clone_size: .; d_call: TRBD2; j_call: TRBJ2-3; v_call: TRBV6-5; cdr3_nt: TGTGCCAGCAGGTTAGCGGGAGGGTTCACAGATACGCAGTATTTT; cdr3_aa: CASRLAGGFTDTQYF
clone_size: .; d_call: .; j_call: TRBJ2-2; v_call: TRBV19; cdr3_nt: TGTGCCAGTAGTATGACTAACACCGGGGAGCTGTTTTTT; cdr3_aa: CASSMTNTGELFF
clone_size: .; d_call: .; j_call: TRBJ1-1; v_call: TRBV5-6; cdr3_nt: TGTGCCAGCAGCTTGGCCAGGGTCTCCATGAACACTGAAGCTTTCTTT; cdr3_aa: CASSLARVSMNTEAFF
clone_size: .; d_call: TRBD2; j_call: TRBJ2-7; v_call: TRBV19; cdr3_nt: TGTGCCAGTAGTACCTCTAGCGGGCAAACCTACGAGCAGTACTTC; cdr3_aa: CASSTSSGQTYEQYF
clone_size: .; d_call: .; j_call: TRBJ1-1; v_call: TRBV12-2; cdr3_nt: TGTGCAAGTCGCTACGTGGGCGGACTTTTTCCAAGGGGAACTGAAGCTTTCTTT; cdr3_aa: CASRYVGGLFPRGTEAFF
clone_size: .; d_call: .; j_call: TRBJ1-5; v_call: TRBV10-1; cdr3_nt: TGCGCCAGCAGTCCTCCAGAGGGGGGTGAGCCCCAGCATTTT; cdr3_aa: CASSPPEGGEPQHF
clone_size: .; d_call: .; j_call: TRBJ1-2; v_call: TRBV20-1; cdr3_nt: TGCAGTACCTCCTTTGGGGGCTACACCTTC; cdr3_aa: CSTSFGGYTF
clone_size: once; d_call: .; j_call: TRBJ1-4; v_call: TRBV4-2; cdr3_nt: TGTGCCAGCAGCCCAAAGACCGGGACACCGGGGGAAAAACTGTTTTTT; cdr3_aa: CASSPKTGTPGEKLFF
clone_size: .; d_call: TRBD2; j_call: TRBJ2-7; v_call: TRBV30; cdr3_nt: TGTGCCTGGAGTCCTGAGCGGGAGGATTACGAGCAGTACTTC; cdr3_aa: CAWSPEREDYEQYF
clone_size: .; d_call: TRBD1; j_call: TRBJ1-4; v_call: TRBV30; cdr3_nt: TGTGCCTGTTCCTCGGACAGGGGGCGCCGGGAAAAACTGTTTTTT; cdr3_aa: CACSSDRGRREKLFF
clone_size: few; d_call: .; j_call: TRBJ2-5; v_call: TRBV2; cdr3_nt: TGTGCCAGCGGTTCCGGGAGAGGAGAGACCCAGTACTTC; cdr3_aa: CASGSGRGETQYF
clone_size: .; d_call: TRBD1; j_call: TRBJ1-4; v_call: TRBV5-1; cdr3_nt: TGCGCCGGCAGCGGACAGGGGATGAATGAAAAACTGTTTTTT; cdr3_aa: CAGSGQGMNEKLFF
clone_size: few; d_call: .; j_call: TRBJ1-3; v_call: TRBV27; cdr3_nt: TGTGCCAGCAGTTCAGCACCCGCTGGAAACACCATATATTTT; cdr3_aa: CASSSAPAGNTIYF
clone_size: .; d_call: TRBD1; j_call: TRBJ1-1; v_call: TRBV5-1; cdr3_nt: TGCGCCAGCAGCGGACAGGGTATGAACACTGAAGCTTTCTTT; cdr3_aa: CASSGQGMNTEAFF